The clone carrying this T cell receptor (beta chain) is a singleton in its sample. The sample is drawn from a study of blood T cell repertoires in COVID-19. This CDR3 spans 24 amino acids. Trimming took 3 bases from V and 2 from J, leaving 35 bases between them. The germline V gene has CDR1 LGHDT and CDR2 YNNKEL (reference sequence). Libraries were prepared by immunoSEQ multiplex PCR; TCRdb keeps only in-frame clonotypes and omits some of them. Here the sample spans around 12,000 clones, roughly 80% being singletons. The sequenced material came from peripheral blood. The receptor comes from a man older than 75 with acute or convalescent COVID-19. The chain links TRBV3-1 (or the pseudogene TRBV3-2) to TRBJ2-6, with D perhaps TRBD2 (7 bases). The CDR3 DNA sequence: TGTGCCAGCAGCCATAATCTGGGAGGGGACATCCTTACTGTAGCTTCTCCTGGGGCCAACGTCCTGACTTTC. Amino acids: CASSHNLGGDILTVASPGANVLTF.